This TCR beta chain stems from a study of T cells in Graves' hyperthyroidism and ophthalmopathy. This clonotype appeared many times. Researchers amplified the TCR beta CDR3 regions from RNA transcripts. Carried out on the TCR CDR3, a first-round RT-PCR used the HTBI primer set. From the multiplex PCR reads, TCRdb called clonotypes with MiXCR, one entry per CDR3 protein. The profile shows 700,000 or so distinct CDR3 sequences, approximately 15% of them singletons. V lost 4 bases and J 6 bases, leaving 22 bases between the germline ends. The CDR3 has 16 residues. CDR1 DFQATT and CDR2 SNEGSKA come from the germline V gene (reference sequence).

Specimen: blood. The TCR comes from a woman aged 45 to 65 with Graves' ophthalmopathy. The V and J genes are TRBV20-1 and TRBJ1-5; possibly TRBD1 for D (6 bases). The CDR3 bases are TGCAGTGCTAACCGACGGGGGGCTTCCATGAGTCAGCCCCAGCATTTT. Translation: CSANRRGASMSQPQHF.